Listed below are T cell receptor beta chains from one sample, sequenced in a study of cytomegalovirus exposure and HLA in healthy donors. TCRdb keeps only in-frame clones here, not all; method: immunoSEQ multiplex PCR. The sample carries 150,000 to 250,000 clones, over 75% recorded once. The specimen sequenced was PBMCs. These receptors all come from a boy between 2 and 10 years old in good health and CMV-seronegative. The CDR3 runs from the conserved cysteine through the conserved F or W. The D gene is left open where the match is weak. Not every row has a clone size; where given, it reads once, few, many or a size class.

D gene	J gene	V gene	clone size	CDR3 protein	CDR3 DNA
.	TRBJ1-6	TRBV10-3	.	CAISESSYEQLTF	TGTGCCATCAGTGAGTCGTCGTATGAACAGCTCACGTTT
.	TRBJ1-3	TRBV27	.	CASSPQGTGNTIYF	TGTGCCAGCAGTCCTCAGGGAACTGGAAACACCATATATTTT
TRBD2	TRBJ2-2	TRBV7-6	.	CASSLARPGTSGGNTGELFF	TGTGCCAGCAGCTTAGCGCGTCCCGGGACTAGCGGGGGCAACACCGGGGAGCTGTTTTTT
.	TRBJ2-7	TRBV9	.	CASSVYERPGYEQYF	TGTGCCAGCAGCGTATACGAGCGACCTGGGTACGAGCAGTACTTC
TRBD2	TRBJ2-1	TRBV5-8	few	CASSTTSARSYNEQFF	TGTGCCAGCAGCACCACTAGCGCCCGCTCCTACAATGAGCAGTTCTTC
.	TRBJ1-1	TRBV5-4	.	CASSSRDTEAFF	TGTGCCAGCAGCTCCCGGGACACTGAAGCTTTCTTT
TRBD1	TRBJ1-5	TRBV15	.	CATSRVLGQNSNQPQHF	TGTGCCACCAGCAGAGTTCTGGGACAGAATAGCAATCAGCCCCAGCATTTT
.	TRBJ2-1	TRBV7-2	once	CASRGGPSSYNEQFF	TGTGCCAGCAGGGGGGGGCCCAGCTCCTACAATGAGCAGTTCTTC
.	TRBJ2-3	TRBV4-2	.	CASSVNSDTQYF	TGTGCCAGCAGCGTTAATTCAGATACGCAGTATTTT
.	TRBJ2-3	TRBV5-1	.	CASSFIHGGADDTDTQYF	TGCGCCAGCAGCTTTATCCACGGTGGGGCGGATGACACAGATACGCAGTATTTT
TRBD2	TRBJ2-3	TRBV6-6	.	CASSYSSSGGTDTQYF	TGTGCCAGCAGTTACTCCTCGAGCGGGGGGACAGATACGCAGTATTTT
.	TRBJ1-6	TRBV10-2	.	CASRGISGNSPLHF	TGCGCCAGCAGAGGGATCAGCGGAAATTCACCCCTCCACTTT
.	TRBJ1-2	TRBV7-2	once	CASSLEGLRDYGYTF	TGTGCCAGCAGCTTAGAGGGGCTAAGGGACTATGGCTACACCTTC
.	TRBJ2-7	TRBV27	.	CASKKQGSSYEQYF	TGTGCCAGCAAAAAACAGGGATCCTCCTACGAGCAGTACTTC
.	TRBJ1-1	TRBV7-2	.	CASSLGYMNTEAFF	TGTGCCAGCAGCTTAGGATACATGAACACTGAAGCTTTCTTT
TRBD2	TRBJ2-3	TRBV18	.	CASSPLAGATDTQYF	TGTGCCAGCTCACCACTAGCGGGGGCCACAGATACGCAGTATTTT
TRBD1	TRBJ2-3	TRBV5-4	.	CASSTGQGKNTQYF	TGTGCCAGCAGCACCGGACAGGGAAAAAATACGCAGTATTTT
.	TRBJ2-7	TRBV28	.	CASSLTPDRAYEQYF	TGTGCCAGCAGTTTAACACCGGACAGAGCCTACGAGCAGTACTTC
TRBD1	TRBJ1-2	TRBV6-1	.	CASRLPTGPSDGYTF	TGTGCCAGCAGACTTCCGACAGGGCCCTCGGATGGCTACACCTTC
TRBD1	TRBJ1-4	TRBV19	once	CASQQGTGGNEKLFF	TGTGCCAGCCAACAAGGGACAGGTGGAAATGAAAAACTGTTTTTT
TRBD1	TRBJ2-6	TRBV5-1	.	CASSLARTGAGANVLTF	TGCGCCAGCAGCTTGGCCCGGACAGGGGCTGGGGCCAACGTCCTGACTTTC
.	TRBJ1-2	TRBV5-1	.	CASSLEVGHIYDYTF	TGCGCCAGCAGCTTGGAAGTGGGGCATATCTATGACTACACCTTC
TRBD2	TRBJ2-6	TRBV7-2	.	CASSFRLAGGVGANVLTF	TGTGCCAGCAGCTTCAGACTAGCGGGGGGGGTTGGGGCCAACGTCCTGACTTTC
.	TRBJ2-4	TRBV5-4	.	CASTETPAKNIQYF	TGTGCCAGCACCGAGACACCAGCCAAAAACATTCAGTACTTC
.	TRBJ1-3	TRBV9	.	CASSVAQVDTIYF	TGTGCCAGCAGCGTAGCGCAGGTAGACACCATATATTTT
.	TRBJ1-1	TRBV29-1	.	CSVEGRLNTEAFF	TGCAGCGTTGAGGGCAGGTTGAACACTGAAGCTTTCTTT
TRBD1	TRBJ1-2	TRBV19	.	CASSAGQGPSYGYTF	TGTGCCAGTAGTGCCGGACAGGGGCCTTCCTATGGCTACACCTTC
TRBD2	TRBJ2-5	TRBV7-2	few	CASSLPSGGGETQYF	TGTGCCAGCAGCTTACCAAGCGGGGGCGGGGAGACCCAGTACTTC
.	TRBJ1-2	TRBV29-1	once	CSVYTGGTGRYTF	TGCAGCGTCTACACGGGGGGTACTGGGCGATACACCTTC
TRBD1	TRBJ1-6	TRBV18	once	CASSPRNFRDRTSNSPLHF	TGTGCCAGCTCACCACGAAACTTCAGGGACAGGACATCTAATTCACCCCTCCACTTT
.	TRBJ1-1	TRBV29-1	once	CSVEVGGGGTEAFF	TGCAGCGTTGAAGTTGGGGGGGGAGGCACTGAAGCTTTCTTT
.	TRBJ1-2	TRBV20-1	.	CSARRGDGYTF	TGCAGTGCCCGGCGGGGCGACGGCTACACCTTC
TRBD1	TRBJ1-4	TRBV5-1	.	CASSWTGGEEKLFF	TGCGCCAGCAGCTGGACAGGGGGGGAGGAAAAACTGTTTTTT
.	TRBJ2-5	TRBV5-4	.	CASTDSPETQYF	TGTGCCAGCACGGACTCCCCAGAGACCCAGTACTTC
.	TRBJ2-7	TRBV2	.	CASASRGSSYEQYF	TGTGCCAGCGCGTCTCGGGGGTCATCCTACGAGCAGTACTTC
.	TRBJ1-5	TRBV7-2	.	CASRRGNQPQHF	TGTGCCAGCAGAAGGGGGAATCAGCCCCAGCATTTT
.	TRBJ1-6	TRBV4-2	.	CASNGREGVNSPLHF	TGTGCCAGCAACGGCCGGGAGGGTGTTAATTCACCCCTCCACTTT
.	TRBJ1-2	TRBV7-9	.	CASSLLRGGYGYTF	TGTGCCAGCAGCTTATTACGGGGAGGGTATGGCTACACCTTC
TRBD2	TRBJ2-5	TRBV14	.	CASSQATAAGAQYF	TGTGCCAGCAGCCAAGCGACAGCTGCGGGGGCCCAGTACTTC
.	TRBJ1-1	TRBV6-1	.	CAGGTEAFF	TGTGCGGGGGGCACTGAAGCTTTCTTT
.	TRBJ2-1	TRBV5-1	.	CASSLAGLGWLELSNEQFF	TGCGCCAGCAGCTTGGCCGGTTTAGGATGGCTAGAATTGAGCAATGAGCAGTTCTTC